Shown below are 20 T cell receptor beta chains from a single sample sequenced in a study of T-cell memory formation after mild COVID-19 (dated by TCRdb to about 2021). Preparation of the library involved 5' RACE. The sequencer was an Illumina NovaSeq 6000. The public sequencing data were trimmed at Q25 with fastp and processed into clonotypes with MiXCR by TCRdb, which kept only in-frame beta chains. Each entry merges the rows of one CDR3 protein and shows their most common DNA and genes. The sample records 340,000 or so distinct CDR3 sequences, about an eighth of which are singletons. In total, the top ten clones hold about a fifth of the sample. The sequencing input was PBMCs or a T cell subset sorted from them (not recorded which). Receptor source: a man younger than 30 who had mild COVID-19 (a few samples of this study predate the infection). The sample titles of this study are shuffled in the database, so cell type and time point are left out; the donor was told from shared clones.

This clonotype was seen only a few times. The V and J genes are TRBV6-5 and TRBJ1-2; TRBD1 agrees at 9 bases. The CDR3 covers 14 residues. CDR1 MNHEY and CDR2 SVGAGI come from the germline V gene. V lost 6 bases to trimming and J lost 5 bases; unmatched junction nucleotides: 7. In DNA form, the CDR3 reads TGTGCCAGCAGCCGGACAGGGGCCCCTTATGGCTACACCTTC. Its protein is CASSRTGAPYGYTF.

In DNA form, the CDR3 reads TGTGCCAGCAGCTTTTCAGGCGGGGATGAGCAGTTCTTC. Translating it yields CASSFSGGDEQFF. The chain is built from TRBV7-9 and TRBJ2-1, with D perhaps matching TRBD2 (6 bases). The germline CDR1 and CDR2 sequences are SEHNR and FQNEAQ (reference sequence). The CDR3 is 13 amino acids. Trimming shortened V by 3 bases and J by 8 bases, and 11 bases separated the two germline ends.

The chain employs TRBV6-2 or TRBV6-3 and TRBJ1-2; 8 bases are shared with TRBD1. J was trimmed by 4 bases and V by 10 bases; bases with no gene match: 8. Germline lookup yields CDR1 MNHEY and CDR2 SVGEGT. CDR3 size: 13 residues. CDR3 nucleotide sequence: TGTGCCACCCTAAGACAGGGGAGCTATGGCTACACCTTC. This encodes CATLRQGSYGYTF.

This clonotype was seen more than once but under ten times. The V gene is TRBV2, the J gene TRBJ2-1; 9 nucleotides agree with TRBD1. The CDR3 length is 15 residues. CDR1 is SNHLY, CDR2 FYNNEI, per germline. The J segment lost 6 bases and the V segment lost 0 bases, leaving 3 bases of the junction unmatched. CDR3 coding DNA: TGTGCCAGCAGTGAAGCCTGGACAGGGGTCAATGAGCAGTTCTTC. It specifies CASSEAWTGVNEQFF. The entire variable domain, with the rest obtained from reference TRBV2 and TRBJ2-1, is as follows: EPEVTQTPSHQVTQMGQEVILRCVPISNHLYFYWYRQILGQKVEFLVSFYNNEISEKSEIFDDQFSVERPDGSNFTLKIRSTKLEDSAMYFCASSEAWTGVNEQFFGPGTRLTVL.

This clonotype came up a few times. This chain links TRBV5-1 with TRBJ1-5; D unclear. V lost 1 base and J 3 bases, leaving 11 bases between the germline ends. Germline CDR1 reads SGHRS; CDR2 reads YFSETQ. This CDR3 contains 15 residues. CDR3 coding DNA: TGCGCCAGCAGCTTGAGTGGGGATTACAATCAGCCCCAGCATTTT. This sequence encodes CASSLSGDYNQPQHF.

This clonotype was counted between two and nine times. The rearrangement joins TRBV4-1 to TRBJ2-7, with a tentative D call TRBD1 (6 bases). CDR3 length: 16 amino acids. CDR1 and CDR2 from the germline V gene are MGHRA and YSYEKL. The V gene lost 1 base and the J gene lost 4 bases, with 17 bases spanning the gap. The CDR3 region has the DNA TGCGCCAGCAGCCAAGGATGGGGCAGGGGCAGTTACGAGCAGTACGTC. The encoded protein is CASSQGWGRGSYEQYV.

This clonotype has more than one count but fewer than ten. The V call is TRBV6-5, the J call TRBJ1-1; D uncertain. V lost 3 bases and J lost 3, with 8 bases in between. Germline V gene sequence: CDR1 MNHEY, CDR2 SVGAGI. The CDR3 extends over 13 amino acids. The CDR3 reads CASSYDGHTEAFF. The CDR3, as DNA: TGTGCCAGCAGTTATGACGGACACACTGAAGCTTTCTTT.

There are a few counts of this clonotype. This sequence joins TRBV25-1 and TRBJ1-1; D is uncertain. Germline V CDR1 and CDR2: MGHDK, SYGVNS. The CDR3 consists of 12 residues. Trimming took 4 bases from V and 1 from J, leaving 4 bases between them. CDR3 DNA: TGTGCCAGCAGTGGATCGAACACTGAAGCTTTCTTT. It translates to CASSGSNTEAFF.

The rearrangement joins TRBV7-6 to TRBJ2-6, with D possibly matching TRBD1 (5 bases). Trimming took 6 bases from V and 0 from J, leaving 12 bases between them. CDR3 length equals 16 residues. CDR1 and CDR2 from the germline V gene are SGHVS and FNYEAQ. The CDR3 sequence: CASSRGQTSGANVLTF. The CDR3 bases are TGTGCCAGCAGTAGAGGACAAACCTCTGGGGCCAACGTCCTGACTTTC.

The chain carries TRBV7-9 and TRBJ2-3; 9 nucleotides agree with TRBD1. The V and J ends lost 8 bases and 3 bases, in that order; junction bases with no gene match: 9. The CDR3 contains 15 residues. Germline V gives CDR1 SEHNR, CDR2 FQNEAQ (reference sequence). The CDR3 here is CASGSTGGLTDTQYF. The DNA for the CDR3 is TGTGCCAGCGGATCAACAGGGGGCTTAACAGATACGCAGTATTTT.

This clonotype occurred a few times. The chain links TRBV5-1 to TRBJ1-6; 8 bases match TRBD1. Germline lookup yields CDR1 SGHRS and CDR2 YFSETQ. Trimming took 1 base from V and 7 from J; bases not matched to a gene: 7. This CDR3 has 16 amino acids. In nucleotides, the CDR3 is TGCGCCAGCAGCTTGCAAGGCCCAGGGGGCAATTCACCCCTCCACTTT. It yields the protein CASSLQGPGGNSPLHF.

The chain joins TRBV6-5 to TRBJ2-2; D ambiguous. Germline CDR1 and CDR2: MNHEY and SVGAGI. The CDR3 spans 14 residues. Trimming cost V 6 bases and J 1 base, with 9 bases left between them. CDR3 coding DNA: TGTGCCAGCAGGTCTATCATGAACACCGGGGAGCTGTTTTTT. Translation gives CASRSIMNTGELFF.

The genes are TRBV6-2 or TRBV6-3 and TRBJ2-7, with TRBD2 identical over 10 bases. Germline CDR1 MNHEY, CDR2 SVGEGT. This CDR3 comprises 13 residues. The ends lost 6 bases at V and 3 bases at J; junction bases unmatched: 2. DNA for the CDR3: TGTGCCAGCAGACCTAGCGGGGGCTACGAGCAGTACGTC. It translates to CASRPSGGYEQYV.

The chain joins TRBV6-6 to TRBJ1-2; maybe TRBD1 (6 bases). V gave up 5 bases and J gave up 6 bases, with 16 bases separating them. This CDR3 has 14 residues. The germline V gene has CDR1 MNHNY and CDR2 SVGAGI (reference sequence). This chain's CDR3 is CASSTNRQANGYTF. The CDR3 DNA follows: TGTGCCAGCAGTACAAACAGACAGGCAAATGGCTACACCTTC.

The sample holds many counts of this clonotype. CDR3 sequence reads: CASSKALAGNTGELFF. Written as DNA, the CDR3 is TGTGCCAGCAGCAAAGCGCTAGCGGGGAACACCGGGGAGCTGTTTTTT. The V call is TRBV21-1, the J call TRBJ2-2; TRBD2 is the table's D call, not checked against the DNA. TRBV21-1 is designated a pseudogene. There are 16 residues in the CDR3.

The V call is TRBV6-5, the J call TRBJ2-2; no definite D call. From germline, CDR1 is MNHEY and CDR2 SVGAGI. The V end lost 0 bases, the J end lost 7 bases, and 9 bases lay between the germline ends. This CDR3 contains 14 residues. CDR3 loop: CASSYSTTGGELFF. DNA of the CDR3: TGTGCCAGCAGTTACTCGACAACTGGCGGGGAGCTGTTTTTT.

The V call is TRBV9, the J call TRBJ2-7; TRBD1 is a possible D gene (6 bases). V lost 0 bases and J 3 bases, leaving 10 bases between the germline ends. The CDR3 covers 14 residues. CDR1 and CDR2 from the germline V gene are SGDLS and YYNGEE. As DNA, the CDR3 is TGTGCCAGCAGCGTAGGGGCAGGGGACTACGAGCAGTACTTC. This encodes CASSVGAGDYEQYF.

This clonotype appeared many times. The gene calls are TRBV6-6 and TRBJ2-3; D remains ambiguous. Trimming took 0 bases from V and 6 from J, leaving 7 bases between them. CDR3 length equals 13 residues. Germline V gene lookup returns CDR1 MNHNY and CDR2 SVGAGI (reference sequence). This CDR3 reads CASSYSKADTQYF. CDR3 nucleotides: TGTGCCAGCAGTTACTCGAAGGCTGATACGCAGTATTTT.

This clonotype turned up a few times. The chain uses TRBV7-9 and TRBJ1-3; weak D call: TRBD1 (5 bases). Germline CDR1 reads SEHNR; CDR2 reads FQNEAQ (reference sequence). The V end lost 4 bases, the J end lost 4 bases, and 11 bases lay between the germline ends. The CDR3 runs to 14 residues. CDR3: CASSSPGRGNTIYF. DNA of the CDR3: TGTGCCAGCAGCTCTCCGGGACGAGGAAACACCATATATTTT.

This clonotype was found a few times. The chain has TRBV24-1 and TRBJ2-3; a weak D match, TRBD1 (6 bases). V shed 4 bases and J shed 5 bases, with 18 bases lying between them. Germline assignment: CDR1 KGHDR and CDR2 SFDVKD. CDR3 length: 16 amino acids. The CDR3 DNA follows: TGTGCCACCAGTGACTCCAGGGGATACCCGCGAGATACGCAGTATTTT. Its protein product is CATSDSRGYPRDTQYF.